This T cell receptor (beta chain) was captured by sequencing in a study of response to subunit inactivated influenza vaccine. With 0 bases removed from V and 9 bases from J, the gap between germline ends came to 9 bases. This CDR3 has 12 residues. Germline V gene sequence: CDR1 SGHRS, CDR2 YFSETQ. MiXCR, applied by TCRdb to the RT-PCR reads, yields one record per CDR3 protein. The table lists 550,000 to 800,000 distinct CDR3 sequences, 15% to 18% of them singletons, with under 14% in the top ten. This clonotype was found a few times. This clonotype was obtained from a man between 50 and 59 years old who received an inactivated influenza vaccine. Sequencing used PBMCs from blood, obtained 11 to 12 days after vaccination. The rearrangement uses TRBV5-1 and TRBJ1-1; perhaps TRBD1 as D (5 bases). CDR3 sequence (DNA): TGCGCCAGCAGCTTGGACGTGGGACAAGCTTTCTTT. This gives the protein CASSLDVGQAFF.